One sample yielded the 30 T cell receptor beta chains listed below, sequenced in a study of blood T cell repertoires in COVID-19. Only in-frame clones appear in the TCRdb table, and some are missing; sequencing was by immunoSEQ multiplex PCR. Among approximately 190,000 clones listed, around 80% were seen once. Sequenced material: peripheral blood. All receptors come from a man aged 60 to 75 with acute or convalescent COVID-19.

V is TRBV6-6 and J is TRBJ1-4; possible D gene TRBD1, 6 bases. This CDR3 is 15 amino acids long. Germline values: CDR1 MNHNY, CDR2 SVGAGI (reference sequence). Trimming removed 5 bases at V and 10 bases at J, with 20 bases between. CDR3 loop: CASSNRQAAVGKLFF. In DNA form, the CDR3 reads TGTGCCAGCAGTAATAGACAGGCCGCGGTAGGAAAACTGTTTTTT.

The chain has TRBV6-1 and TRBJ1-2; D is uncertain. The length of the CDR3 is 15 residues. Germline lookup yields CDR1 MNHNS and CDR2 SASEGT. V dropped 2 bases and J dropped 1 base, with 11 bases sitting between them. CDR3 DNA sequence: TGTGCCAGCAGTGAAAACCCCGGAGTTAACTATGGCTACACCTTC. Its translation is CASSENPGVNYGYTF.

The CDR3, as DNA: TGCAGTGCTAGTTGGGGAGTGAACACTGAAGCTTTCTTT. This codes for CSASWGVNTEAFF. The chain recombines TRBV20-1 with TRBJ1-1, with D uncertain. Trimming shortened V by 3 bases and J by 0 bases, and 8 bases separated the two germline ends. Germline CDR1 DFQATT, CDR2 SNEGSKA (reference sequence). CDR3 length equals 13 residues.

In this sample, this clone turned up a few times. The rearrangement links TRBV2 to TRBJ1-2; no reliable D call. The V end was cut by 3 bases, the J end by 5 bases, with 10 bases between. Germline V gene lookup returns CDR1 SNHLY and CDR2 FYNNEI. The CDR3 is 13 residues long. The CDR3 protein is CASSDVSGYGYTF. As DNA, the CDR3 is TGTGCCAGCAGTGATGTCTCGGGGTATGGCTACACCTTC. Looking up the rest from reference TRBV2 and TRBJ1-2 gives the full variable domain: EPEVTQTPSHQVTQMGQEVILRCVPISNHLYFYWYRQILGQKVEFLVSFYNNEISEKSEIFDDQFSVERPDGSNFTLKIRSTKLEDSAMYFCASSDVSGYGYTFGSGTRLTVV.

CDR3 in amino acids: CASIGLAGNTGELFF. The CDR3 DNA sequence: TGTGCCAGCATTGGGCTAGCGGGGAACACCGGGGAGCTGTTTTTT. The V call is TRBV2, the J call TRBJ2-2, with 8 bases lining up with TRBD2. The CDR3 length is 15 residues. The germline V gene has CDR1 SNHLY and CDR2 FYNNEI. The V gene end was trimmed by 7 bases and the J gene end by 1 base; junction bases not matched to a gene: 5.

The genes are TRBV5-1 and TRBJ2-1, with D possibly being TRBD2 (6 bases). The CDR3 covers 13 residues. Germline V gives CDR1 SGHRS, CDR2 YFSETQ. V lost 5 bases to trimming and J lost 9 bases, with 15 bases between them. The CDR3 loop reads CASSGGTGGEQFF. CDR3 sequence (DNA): TGCGCCAGCAGTGGAGGGACGGGCGGTGAGCAGTTCTTC.

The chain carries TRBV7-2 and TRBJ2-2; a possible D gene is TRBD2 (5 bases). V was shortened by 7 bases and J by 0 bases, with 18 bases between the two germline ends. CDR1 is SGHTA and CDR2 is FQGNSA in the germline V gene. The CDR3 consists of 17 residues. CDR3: CASTQRGSAANTGELFF. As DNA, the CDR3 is TGTGCCAGCACCCAACGAGGGTCAGCGGCGAACACCGGGGAGCTGTTTTTT.

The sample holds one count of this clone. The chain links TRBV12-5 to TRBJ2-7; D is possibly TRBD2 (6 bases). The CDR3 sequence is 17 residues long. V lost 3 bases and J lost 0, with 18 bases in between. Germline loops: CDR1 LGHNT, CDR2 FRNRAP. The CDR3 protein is CASGLREFGTASYEQYF. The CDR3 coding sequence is TGTGCTAGTGGTTTAAGGGAATTCGGGACTGCCTCCTACGAGCAGTACTTC.

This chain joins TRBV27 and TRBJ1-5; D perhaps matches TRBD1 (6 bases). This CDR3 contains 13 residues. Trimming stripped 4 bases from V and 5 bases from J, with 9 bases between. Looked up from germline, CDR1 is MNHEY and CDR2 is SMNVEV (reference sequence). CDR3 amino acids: CASSSQGYQPQHF. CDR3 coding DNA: TGTGCCAGCAGTTCGCAGGGGTATCAGCCCCAGCATTTT.

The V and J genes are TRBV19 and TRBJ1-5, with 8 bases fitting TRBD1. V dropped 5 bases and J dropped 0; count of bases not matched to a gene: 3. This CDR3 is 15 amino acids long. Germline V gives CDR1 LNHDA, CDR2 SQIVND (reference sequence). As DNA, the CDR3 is TGTGCCAGTAGTGCAGGGACAGGTAGCAATCAGCCCCAGCATTTT. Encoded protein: CASSAGTGSNQPQHF.

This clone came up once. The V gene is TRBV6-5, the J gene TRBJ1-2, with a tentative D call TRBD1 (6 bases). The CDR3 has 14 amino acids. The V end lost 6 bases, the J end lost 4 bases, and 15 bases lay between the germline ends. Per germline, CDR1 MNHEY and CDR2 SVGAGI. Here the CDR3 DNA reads TGTGCCAGCAGGACTCCAGGGGCCCTCTATGGCTACACCTTC. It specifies CASRTPGALYGYTF.

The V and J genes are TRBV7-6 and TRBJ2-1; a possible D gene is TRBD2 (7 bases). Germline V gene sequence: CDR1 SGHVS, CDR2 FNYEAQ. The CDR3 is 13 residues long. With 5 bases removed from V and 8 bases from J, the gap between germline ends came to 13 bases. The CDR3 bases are TGTGCCAGCAGCGGGGGGGGCGGCTATGAGCAGTTCTTC. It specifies CASSGGGGYEQFF.

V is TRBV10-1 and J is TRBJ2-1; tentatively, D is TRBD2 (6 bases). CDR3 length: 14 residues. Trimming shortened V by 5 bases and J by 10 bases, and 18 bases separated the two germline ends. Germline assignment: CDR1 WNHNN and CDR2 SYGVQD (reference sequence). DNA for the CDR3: TGCGCCAGCAGTCCTATTAGCGGTCCTAAGGAGCAGTTCTTC. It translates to CASSPISGPKEQFF.

This chain's CDR3 is CASSSRSGKADTQYF. Written as DNA, the CDR3 is TGTGCCAGCAGCTCCAGGAGCGGGAAAGCAGATACGCAGTATTTT. This chain links TRBV11-3 with TRBJ2-3, with 7 nucleotides matching TRBD2. The CDR3 runs to 15 residues. Germline V gene lookup returns CDR1 SGHNT and CDR2 YENEEA. V lost 4 bases and J lost 4; bases outside the gene matches: 8.

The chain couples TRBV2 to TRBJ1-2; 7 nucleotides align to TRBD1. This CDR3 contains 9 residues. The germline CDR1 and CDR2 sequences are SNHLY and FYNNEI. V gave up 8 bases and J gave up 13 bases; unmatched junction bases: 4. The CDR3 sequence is CASSQGFTF. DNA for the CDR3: TGTGCCAGCTCACAGGGGTTCACCTTC.

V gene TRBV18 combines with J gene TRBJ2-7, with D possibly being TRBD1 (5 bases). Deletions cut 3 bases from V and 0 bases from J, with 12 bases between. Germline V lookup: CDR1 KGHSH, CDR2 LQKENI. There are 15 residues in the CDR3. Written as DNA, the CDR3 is TGTGCCAGCTCACCTCAGGGATCCAGCTCCTACGAGCAGTACTTC. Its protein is CASSPQGSSSYEQYF.

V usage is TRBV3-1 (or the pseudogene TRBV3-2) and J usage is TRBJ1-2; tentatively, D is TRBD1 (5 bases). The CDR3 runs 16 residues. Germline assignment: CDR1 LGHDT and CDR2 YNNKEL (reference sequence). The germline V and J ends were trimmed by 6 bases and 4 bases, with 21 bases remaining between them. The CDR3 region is CASRGREGRAIYGYTF. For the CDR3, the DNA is TGTGCCAGCAGAGGGAGGGAGGGCAGGGCCATCTATGGCTACACCTTC.

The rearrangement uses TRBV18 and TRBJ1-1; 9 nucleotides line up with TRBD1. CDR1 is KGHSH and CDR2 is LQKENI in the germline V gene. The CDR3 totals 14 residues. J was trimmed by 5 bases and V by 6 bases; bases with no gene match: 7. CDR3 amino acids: CASSPGTGPTEAFF. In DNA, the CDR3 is TGTGCCAGCTCGCCTGGGACAGGGCCAACTGAAGCTTTCTTT.

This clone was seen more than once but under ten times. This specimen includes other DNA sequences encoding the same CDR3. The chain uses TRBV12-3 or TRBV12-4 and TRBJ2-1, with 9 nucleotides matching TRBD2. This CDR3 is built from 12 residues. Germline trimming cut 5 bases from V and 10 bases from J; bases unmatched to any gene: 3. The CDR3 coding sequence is TGTGCCAGCAGTCCCCTAGCGGGGGAGCAGTTCTTC. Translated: CASSPLAGEQFF.

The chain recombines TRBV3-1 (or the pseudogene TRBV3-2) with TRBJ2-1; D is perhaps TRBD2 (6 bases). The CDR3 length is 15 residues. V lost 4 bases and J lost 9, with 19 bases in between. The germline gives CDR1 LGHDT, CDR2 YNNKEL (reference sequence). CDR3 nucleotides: TGTGCCAGCAGCCGGCCCCGGGGACTGGCGATTGAGCAGTTCTTC. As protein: CASSRPRGLAIEQFF.

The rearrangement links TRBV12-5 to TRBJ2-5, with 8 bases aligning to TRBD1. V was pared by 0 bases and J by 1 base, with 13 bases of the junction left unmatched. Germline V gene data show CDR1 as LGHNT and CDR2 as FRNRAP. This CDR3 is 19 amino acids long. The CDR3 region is CASGLVPDGTGLPQETQYF. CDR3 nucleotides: TGTGCTAGTGGTTTGGTACCCGACGGGACAGGACTCCCCCAAGAGACCCAGTACTTC.

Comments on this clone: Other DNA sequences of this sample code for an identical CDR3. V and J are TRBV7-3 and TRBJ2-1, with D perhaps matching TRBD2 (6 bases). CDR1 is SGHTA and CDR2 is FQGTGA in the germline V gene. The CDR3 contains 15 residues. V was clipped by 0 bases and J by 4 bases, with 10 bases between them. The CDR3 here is CASSLTPGTYNEQFF. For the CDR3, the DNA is TGTGCCAGCAGCTTAACGCCGGGGACTTACAATGAGCAGTTCTTC.

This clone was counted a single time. CDR3 DNA: TGTGCCAGTAGCCCCGGGACTATAATCTACGAGCAGTACTTC. Protein: CASSPGTIIYEQYF. The J gene is TRBJ2-7, the V gene TRBV19; TRBD2 aligns across 7 bases. In germline, CDR1 is LNHDA, CDR2 SQIVND (reference sequence). Losses at the gene ends were 6 bases for V and 3 bases for J; bases not matched to a gene: 8. The CDR3 runs to 14 residues.

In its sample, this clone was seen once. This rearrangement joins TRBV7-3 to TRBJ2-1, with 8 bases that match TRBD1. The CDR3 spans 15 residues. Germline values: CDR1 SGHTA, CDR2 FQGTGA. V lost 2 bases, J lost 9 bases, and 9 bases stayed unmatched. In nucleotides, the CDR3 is TGTGCCAGCAGCTTACTGGCAGGGGGCCCCCCTGAGCAGTTCTTC. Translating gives CASSLLAGGPPEQFF. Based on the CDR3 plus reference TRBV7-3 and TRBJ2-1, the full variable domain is GAGVSQTPSNKVTEKGKYVELRCDPISGHTALYWYRQSLGQGPEFLIYFQGTGAADDSGLPNDRFFAVRPEGSVSTLKIQRTERGDSAVYLCASSLLAGGPPEQFFGPGTRLTVL.

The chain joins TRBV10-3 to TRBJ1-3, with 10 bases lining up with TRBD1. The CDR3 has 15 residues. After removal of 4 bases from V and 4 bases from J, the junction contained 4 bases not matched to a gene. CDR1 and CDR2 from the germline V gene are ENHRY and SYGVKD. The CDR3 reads CAISGDRGRGNTIYF. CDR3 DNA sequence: TGTGCCATCAGTGGGGACAGGGGACGGGGAAACACCATATATTTT.

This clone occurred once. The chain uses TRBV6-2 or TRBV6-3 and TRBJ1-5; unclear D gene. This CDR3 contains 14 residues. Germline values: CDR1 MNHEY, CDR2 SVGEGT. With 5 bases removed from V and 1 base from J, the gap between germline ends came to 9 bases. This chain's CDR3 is CASSQERSNQPQHF. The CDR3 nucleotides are TGTGCCAGCAGTCAGGAACGGAGCAATCAGCCCCAGCATTTT.

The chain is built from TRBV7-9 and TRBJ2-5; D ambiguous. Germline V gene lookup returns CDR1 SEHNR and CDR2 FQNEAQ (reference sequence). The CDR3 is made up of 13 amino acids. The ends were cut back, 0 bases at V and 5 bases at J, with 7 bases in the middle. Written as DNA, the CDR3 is TGTGCCAGCAGCTTAGCGCAGTGGGAGACCCAGTACTTC. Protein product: CASSLAQWETQYF.

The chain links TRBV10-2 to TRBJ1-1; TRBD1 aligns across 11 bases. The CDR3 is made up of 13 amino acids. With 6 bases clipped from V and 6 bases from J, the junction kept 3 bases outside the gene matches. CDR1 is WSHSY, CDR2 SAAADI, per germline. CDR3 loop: CASRGQGASEAFF. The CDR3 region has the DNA TGCGCCAGCAGAGGACAGGGGGCTTCTGAAGCTTTCTTT.

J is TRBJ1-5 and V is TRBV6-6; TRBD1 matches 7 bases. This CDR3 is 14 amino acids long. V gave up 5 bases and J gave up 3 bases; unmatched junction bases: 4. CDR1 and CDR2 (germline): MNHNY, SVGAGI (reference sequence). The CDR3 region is CASSGGTDNQPQHF. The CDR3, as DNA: TGTGCCAGCAGTGGAGGGACAGACAATCAGCCCCAGCATTTT.

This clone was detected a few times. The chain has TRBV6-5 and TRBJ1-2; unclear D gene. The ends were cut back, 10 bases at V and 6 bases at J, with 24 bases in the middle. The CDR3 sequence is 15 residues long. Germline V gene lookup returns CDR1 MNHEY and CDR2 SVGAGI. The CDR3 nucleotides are TGTGCCACCCCCTTAAGTAATCCTAACTTAAATGGCTACACCTTC. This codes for CATPLSNPNLNGYTF.